This TCR beta chain was found in a study of human versus mouse CDR3 diversity and MHC coevolution. Across the whole study: Each sample yielded about 0.6 x 10^7 to 1.8 x 10^7 valid reads.

Using immunoSEQ multiplex PCR, the repertoire was profiled, and TCRdb retains in-frame clones only, with some absent. The profile covers about 81,000 clones, with around 93% appearing a single time and more than 1.1% taken by the ten largest. Cells were CD45RO-negative CD62L-positive naive CD4 T cells sorted from PBMCs. The study, taken as a whole, reports: By iCHAO1, human TCR beta clonotypes numbered some 1.6 million, the most.

Germline V gene data show CDR1 as MNHEY and CDR2 as SVGAGI. The CDR3 contains 14 residues. V lost 4 bases, J lost 8 bases, and 17 bases lay in between. To note about this clone: Its target is unknown.

The V gene is TRBV6-5, the J gene TRBJ1-2, with D maybe TRBD1 (6 bases). This TCR was recovered from a person aged 30 to 69 in good health. The source material was naive CD4+ T cells from blood. Subset of the sample: CD45RO-negative CD62L-positive naive CD4 T cells. CDR3 bases: TGTGCCAGCAGTTTACAGGGAGTAAGGGGAGGCTACACCTTC. It yields the protein CASSLQGVRGGYTF.